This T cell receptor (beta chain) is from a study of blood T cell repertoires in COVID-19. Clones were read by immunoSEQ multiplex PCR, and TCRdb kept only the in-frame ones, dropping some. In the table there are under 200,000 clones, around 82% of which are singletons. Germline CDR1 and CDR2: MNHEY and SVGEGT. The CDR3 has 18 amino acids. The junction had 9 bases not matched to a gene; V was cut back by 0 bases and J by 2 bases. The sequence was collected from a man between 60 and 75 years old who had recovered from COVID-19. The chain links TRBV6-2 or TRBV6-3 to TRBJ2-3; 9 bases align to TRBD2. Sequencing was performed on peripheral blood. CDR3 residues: CASSYSTIIAGDTDTQYF. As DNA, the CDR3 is TGTGCCAGCAGTTACTCGACGATTATAGCGGGGGACACAGATACGCAGTATTTT.